This T cell receptor beta chain was captured in a study of blood T cell repertoires in COVID-19 (dated by TCRdb to about 2020). General notes on the study: Collaborator samples came from the United States, Italy and Spain and covered acute and convalescent phases of COVID-19. The repertoires were released in a freely available public database intended as a resource for research on the immune response to SARS-CoV-2. The dataset comprised deeply sampled blood TCRbeta repertoires from subjects exposed to, actively infected with, or recovered from COVID-19. Nearly every sample came with metadata listing a de-identified subject ID, COVID-19 status, age in years and sex. Where available, HLA class I and class II types were obtained from metadata supplied by the sample provider rather than from assay-based typing. The prospective study material was composed of cDNA or gDNA derived from T cells, B-cell-depleted T cells, or PBMCs. The samples were drawn from the first 160 participants of the ongoing ImmuneRACE study and from 1,200 or so subjects provided by 6 global collaborators.

The immunoSEQ Assay, a bias-controlled multiplex PCR, was used to amplify TCRbeta CDR3 regions from genomic DNA. Concerning the study's data processing: The number of nucleated cells in each sample was estimated by amplification of reference gene primers within the assay. Sequence reads were collapsed and filtered to measure the absolute abundance of every unique TCRbeta CDR3 rearrangement. Productive Simpson clonality was computed per sample as the square root of Simpson's diversity index over productive rearrangements. TCRdb limited this immuneACCESS table to in-frame rearrangements with V and J called. A share of clones is missing; checked studies link under half to unresolved V genes, and the rest is unexplained. V, J and clone size are taken as reported in that table, and D and trimming were inferred from the DNA itself. In all, the sample holds roughly 210,000 clones, and 88% of those were seen once. The ten largest clones add up to approximately 1.6% of the sample.

Findings and caveats that apply to the study as a whole: The amount of clinical and demographic metadata varied by source and participant and was provided uncurated.

Whole blood was collected in K2EDTA tubes by collaborating institutions according to the institutions' own protocols. For TCRbeta analysis, collaborators shipped samples in one of three forms: frozen whole blood, isolated PBMCs, or DNA extracted from either of those sample types. CDR1 and CDR2 (SEHNR, FQNEAQ) derive from the germline V gene (reference sequence). There are 21 amino acids in the CDR3, from cysteine to phenylalanine inclusive. Solely the CDR3 DNA is kept, with 63 bases framed from the first base. Relative to germline, V is 5 bases shorter and J is 1 base shorter, with 30 bases between their ends. On this clone: No cognate antigen has been identified for it. Base qualities are not at hand, and no much larger clone is one base apart.

The specimen sequenced was peripheral blood. This clonotype was obtained from a man in his 70s with acute or convalescent COVID-19. This chain is built from TRBV7-9 and TRBJ2-1; a tentative D match to TRBD2 spans 6 bases. The DNA is TGTGCCAGCAGCATCGGTTTCGGGGGTAAGGGGACCCTTTGGTCCTACAATGAGCAGTTCTTC. Translated, this gives CASSIGFGGKGTLWSYNEQFF.